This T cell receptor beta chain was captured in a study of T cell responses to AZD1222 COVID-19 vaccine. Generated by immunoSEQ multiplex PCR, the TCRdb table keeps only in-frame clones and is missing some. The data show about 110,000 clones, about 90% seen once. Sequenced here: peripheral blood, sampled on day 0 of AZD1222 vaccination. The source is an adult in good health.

CDR3 protein: CASTSNGDRALLYTDTQYF. CDR3 sequence (DNA): TGTGCCAGCACCTCCAATGGCGACAGGGCCCTCCTCTACACAGATACGCAGTATTTT. V gene TRBV27 combines with J gene TRBJ2-3; 7 bases match TRBD1. Germline CDR1 and CDR2: MNHEY and SMNVEV (reference sequence). V trimming: 7 bases; J trimming: 2 bases; junction bases outside the gene matches: 21. The CDR3 sequence is 19 residues long.